These 24 T cell receptor beta chains originate from one sample sequenced in a study of T cell responses to AZD1222 COVID-19 vaccine. Sequenced by immunoSEQ multiplex PCR; TCRdb stores in-frame clones only, minus some. The table includes fewer than 150,000 clones, 93% detected once. Sequenced material: peripheral blood, taken on day 0 of AZD1222 vaccination. These receptors all stem from an adult in good health.

The table lists this clone with a count of one. CDR3 nucleotide sequence: TGTGCCAGCAGTCCTTCAGCCGGGACAGACCTCTACGAGCAGTACTTC. Its translation is CASSPSAGTDLYEQYF. The gene calls are TRBV27 and TRBJ2-7; 7 bases agree with TRBD1. There are 16 residues in the CDR3. Trimming cost V 5 bases and J 3 bases; bases outside gene matches: 13. Germline CDR1 reads MNHEY; CDR2 reads SMNVEV (reference sequence).

The V and J genes are TRBV6-5 and TRBJ1-1, with unresolved D. The V and J ends lost 5 bases and 7 bases respectively, with 5 bases between them. Germline V gene data show CDR1 as MNHEY and CDR2 as SVGAGI. The CDR3 extends over 10 amino acids. CDR3 in amino acids: CASSLGEAFF. DNA for the CDR3: TGTGCCAGCAGTCTAGGTGAAGCTTTCTTT.

The chain employs TRBV3-1 (or the pseudogene TRBV3-2) and TRBJ1-3; 8 bases map to TRBD1. The trim removed 0 bases at V and 6 bases at J, leaving 7 bases unmatched. CDR3 length: 16 amino acids. Germline V gives CDR1 LGHDT, CDR2 YNNKEL (reference sequence). The CDR3 DNA reads as TGTGCCAGCAGCCAAGATACAGGGGGAGTTGAAAACACCATATATTTT. It is translated as CASSQDTGGVENTIYF.

The CDR3, as DNA: TGTGCCAGCAGCCGGCAGGGCAGGGAGGGCTACACCTTC. This translates into CASSRQGREGYTF. The chain combines TRBV3-1 (or the pseudogene TRBV3-2) with TRBJ1-2, with D possibly TRBD1 on 5 matching bases. The CDR3 length is 13 residues. V lost 4 bases and J 8 bases, leaving 14 bases between the germline ends. CDR1 is LGHDT, CDR2 YNNKEL, per germline (reference sequence).

The gene calls are TRBV5-6 and TRBJ1-4; 10 bases fit TRBD1. The CDR3 covers 16 residues. CDR1 and CDR2 (germline): SGHDT, YYEEEE. With V trimmed by 4 bases and J by 3 bases, 6 bases remained unmatched. The CDR3 spells CASSDDRGLANEKLFF. The CDR3 DNA sequence: TGTGCCAGCAGCGACGACAGGGGGCTTGCTAATGAAAAACTGTTTTTT.

This chain uses TRBV7-6 with TRBJ2-2; 7 nucleotides match TRBD2. The germline V gene encodes CDR1 SGHVS and CDR2 FNYEAQ. Losses at the gene ends were 2 bases for V and 4 bases for J; bases not matched to a gene: 13. CDR3 length: 18 residues. The chain's CDR3 is CASSLFSESGEVTGELFF. CDR3 coding DNA: TGTGCCAGCAGCTTATTTTCGGAAAGCGGGGAAGTCACCGGGGAGCTGTTTTTT.

This clone was recorded only once. This chain joins TRBV18 and TRBJ1-1, with 11 bases that match TRBD1. The CDR3 has 17 residues. The V gene end was trimmed by 0 bases and the J gene end by 2 bases; junction bases not matched to a gene: 5. Germline CDR1 reads KGHSH; CDR2 reads LQKENI. For the CDR3, the DNA is TGTGCCAGCTCACCACCGGGACAGGGGGTTGGAAACACTGAAGCTTTCTTT. Its translation is CASSPPGQGVGNTEAFF.

This sequence joins TRBV5-1 and TRBJ2-2; weak D call: TRBD1 (6 bases). The length of the CDR3 is 16 residues. The V end lost 3 bases, the J end lost 7 bases, and 19 bases lay between the germline ends. CDR1 is SGHRS, CDR2 YFSETQ, per germline. CDR3 sequence: CASSSNPLGGDGELFF. CDR3 bases: TGCGCCAGCAGCTCCAATCCCTTAGGGGGTGACGGGGAGCTGTTTTTT.

This clone was found once. The rearrangement joins TRBV5-1 to TRBJ2-5; 8 bases are a match to TRBD2. The CDR3 consists of 15 residues. Germline-derived CDR1 and CDR2 are SGHRS and YFSETQ. With 1 base clipped from V and 5 bases from J, the junction kept 7 bases outside the gene matches. CDR3 protein: CASSLSSGGGETQYF. The CDR3 DNA is TGCGCCAGCAGCTTGTCGAGCGGGGGCGGGGAGACCCAGTACTTC.

V and J are TRBV6-5 and TRBJ2-3; tentatively, D is TRBD2 (5 bases). V lost 5 bases and J 0 bases, leaving 12 bases between the germline ends. The germline V gene has CDR1 MNHEY and CDR2 SVGAGI. The CDR3 loop spans 15 amino acids. The CDR3 sequence is CASSPLATSTDTQYF. Written as DNA, the CDR3 is TGTGCCAGCAGTCCTCTAGCCACTAGCACAGATACGCAGTATTTT.

The chain employs TRBV10-3 and TRBJ2-3; D is ambiguous. V was pared by 0 bases and J by 1 base, with 5 bases between. CDR1 and CDR2 (germline): ENHRY, SYGVKD. The CDR3 runs 14 residues. The CDR3 DNA follows: TGTGCCATCAGTGAGTCTCGGGGCACAGATACGCAGTATTTT. It encodes CAISESRGTDTQYF.

The rearrangement links TRBV15 to TRBJ1-1, with 8 bases fitting TRBD1. Trimming took 9 bases from V and 5 from J; bases not matched to a gene: 14. Germline V CDR1 and CDR2: LNHNV, YYDKDF (reference sequence). The CDR3 consists of 15 residues. DNA for the CDR3: TGTGCCACGAGCCGCCTTGGACAGGGTTGGACTGAAGCTTTCTTT. Encoded protein: CATSRLGQGWTEAFF.

This clone is a singleton in its sample. V and J are TRBV29-1 and TRBJ2-7, with D tentatively TRBD1 (7 bases). Trimming cost V 6 bases and J 3 bases, with 18 bases left between them. The germline V gene encodes CDR1 SQVTM and CDR2 ANQGSEA. This CDR3 is built from 14 residues. The CDR3 sequence: CSVLAGTALYEQYF. The DNA for the CDR3 is TGCAGCGTCCTGGCGGGGACAGCGCTCTACGAGCAGTACTTC.

This clone was seen once. The chain links TRBV7-8 to TRBJ2-7; D might be TRBD1 (5 bases). V was trimmed by 5 bases and J by 6 bases, leaving 14 bases between them. The CDR3 runs to 13 residues. The V gene's germline CDR1 is SGHVS and CDR2 FQNEAQ. CDR3 coding DNA: TGTGCCAGCAGCGTCTCCAGGGAAGGCGAGCAGTACTTC. Amino acids: CASSVSREGEQYF.

V and J are TRBV5-6 and TRBJ2-5; TRBD2 agrees at 10 bases. CDR3 length: 15 residues. J was trimmed by 2 bases and V by 3 bases; bases with no gene match: 4. Germline values: CDR1 SGHDT, CDR2 YYEEEE. The CDR3 protein is CASSWGTSAQETQYF. The DNA for the CDR3 is TGTGCCAGCAGCTGGGGGACTAGCGCACAAGAGACCCAGTACTTC. Full variable domain (rest looked up from reference TRBV5-6 and TRBJ2-5): DAGVTQSPTHLIKTRGQQVTLRCSPKSGHDTVSWYQQALGQGPQFIFQYYEEEERQRGNFPDRFSGHQFPNYSSELNVNALLLGDSALYLCASSWGTSAQETQYFGPGTRLLVL.

The J gene is TRBJ1-4, the V gene TRBV18; D is possibly TRBD1 (5 bases). V lost 1 base, J lost 8 bases, and 11 bases lay in between. The CDR3 is 14 amino acids. Germline CDR1 reads KGHSH; CDR2 reads LQKENI. In DNA, the CDR3 is TGTGCCAGCTCACCACAGGGGAGCGGAGAAAAACTGTTTTTT. This gives the protein CASSPQGSGEKLFF. Using reference TRBV18 and TRBJ1-4 for the parts outside the CDR3, the full variable domain is NAGVMQNPRHLVRRRGQEARLRCSPMKGHSHVYWYRQLPEEGLKFMVYLQKENIIDESGMPKERFSAEFPKEGPSILRIQQVVRGDSAAYFCASSPQGSGEKLFFGSGTQLSVL.

This chain joins TRBV7-2 and TRBJ1-4; D not resolved. CDR3 size: 14 residues. CDR1 and CDR2 from the germline V gene are SGHTA and FQGNSA. V dropped 5 bases and J dropped 5 bases, with 12 bases sitting between them. CDR3 loop: CASSRTRGNEKLFF. CDR3 DNA sequence: TGTGCCAGCAGCCGGACTCGTGGGAATGAAAAACTGTTTTTT.

CDR3: CSVGGQGIRGYTF. The CDR3 bases are TGCAGCGTCGGAGGGCAGGGCATAAGAGGCTACACCTTC. The J gene is TRBJ1-2, the V gene TRBV29-1, with D possibly being TRBD1 (5 bases). V was trimmed by 6 bases and J by 8 bases, leaving 19 bases between them. The CDR3 runs 13 residues. Germline CDR1 and CDR2: SQVTM and ANQGSEA.

This chain connects TRBV6-5 to TRBJ1-6, with D maybe TRBD1 (6 bases). This CDR3 has 13 residues. Germline V gives CDR1 MNHEY, CDR2 SVGAGI. Trimming pared 6 bases from V and 4 bases from J, leaving 7 bases between. The CDR3 nucleotides read TGTGCCAGCAGGGGACAATATAATTCACCCCTCCACTTT. Encoded protein: CASRGQYNSPLHF.

The gene calls are TRBV4-1 and TRBJ1-1; D perhaps matches TRBD1 (6 bases). Looked up from germline, CDR1 is MGHRA and CDR2 is YSYEKL. The CDR3 is made up of 14 amino acids. Trimming removed 0 bases from V and 12 bases from J, with 17 bases in between. CDR3 coding DNA: TGCGCCAGCAGCCAAGATCCCCGGGGGACAAGAACTTTCTTT. Translating it yields CASSQDPRGTRTFF.

The chain couples TRBV6-5 to TRBJ2-1; D remains ambiguous. Germline loops: CDR1 MNHEY, CDR2 SVGAGI. Trimming cost V 0 bases and J 3 bases, with 9 bases left between them. The CDR3 is made up of 15 amino acids. The CDR3 loop reads CASSYSRDFYNEQFF. The DNA of the CDR3 is TGTGCCAGCAGTTACTCGAGAGACTTCTACAATGAGCAGTTCTTC.

This sequence joins TRBV18 and TRBJ2-2; 7 nucleotides agree with TRBD1. The CDR3 runs 15 residues. Germline V gives CDR1 KGHSH, CDR2 LQKENI. V shed 3 bases and J 4 bases; nucleotides not matched to a gene: 5. CDR3 amino acids: CASSPDRSLTGELFF. Written as DNA, the CDR3 is TGTGCCAGCTCACCGGACAGGAGCCTCACCGGGGAGCTGTTTTTT.

The gene calls are TRBV12-3 or TRBV12-4 and TRBJ2-4; D not certain. V lost 4 bases and J 8 bases, leaving 12 bases between the germline ends. This CDR3 has 13 amino acids. The CDR3 region is CASSSSGGDIQYF. CDR3 DNA sequence: TGTGCCAGCAGTTCCTCAGGTGGGGACATTCAGTACTTC.

The gene calls are TRBV2 and TRBJ2-2, with a weak D call TRBD1 (6 bases). This CDR3 comprises 16 residues. With 4 bases removed from V and 4 bases from J, the gap between germline ends came to 16 bases. The germline V gene has CDR1 SNHLY and CDR2 FYNNEI. In DNA, the CDR3 is TGTGCCAGCAGTGCAAACAGGGTAGGATTCACCGGGGAGCTGTTTTTT. Translation gives CASSANRVGFTGELFF. Full variable domain (missing parts from reference TRBV2 and TRBJ2-2): EPEVTQTPSHQVTQMGQEVILRCVPISNHLYFYWYRQILGQKVEFLVSFYNNEISEKSEIFDDQFSVERPDGSNFTLKIRSTKLEDSAMYFCASSANRVGFTGELFFGEGSRLTVL.